This T cell receptor beta chain was recovered during a study of cytomegalovirus exposure and HLA in healthy donors. Study results and limitations: V- and J-gene trimming in TCR beta was tied to a missense DCLRE1C variant by an analysis performed later. There were some public TCRs occurring in many donors, but most TCR sequences were rare. Presence/absence results assume similar sequencing depth per donor, which may not hold.

Germline CDR1 reads SGHRS; CDR2 reads YFSETQ. The CDR3 loop spans 13 amino acids. J lost 7 bases, V lost 4 bases, and 7 bases had no gene match. PCR involved 60 Vbeta and 13 Jbeta primers. The assay was immunoSEQ multiplex PCR, and TCRdb's table has in-frame clones only and misses some. The sample consists of 150,000 to 200,000 clones, 75% to 85% of them appearing once. For this clone: Its specificity is not known.

The receptor comes from a boy between 10 and 17 years old in good health and CMV-seronegative. Sequencing input: PBMCs. This chain links TRBV5-1 with TRBJ2-7; TRBD1 aligns across 8 bases. The CDR3 sequence: CASSPQGAIEQYF. The CDR3 DNA reads TGCGCCAGCAGCCCTCAGGGGGCGATTGAGCAGTACTTC.